These T cell receptor beta chains were read from a single sample in a study of blood T cell repertoires in COVID-19. The protocol was immunoSEQ multiplex PCR, while the TCRdb copy is restricted to in-frame clones and leaves out a portion. The sample records 250,000 to 300,000 clones, approximately 90% being singletons. Sample: peripheral blood. Receptors originate from a woman between 45 and 60 years old who had recovered from COVID-19. Each CDR3 is given with its conserved first and last residue. The D gene is left open where the match is weak. The size field is filled for only some rows; it gives once, few, many or a size class.

d_call: NA
clone_size: NA
v_call: TRBV5-6
j_call: TRBJ1-2
cdr3_nt: TGTGCCAGCAGCTTCCCGGGGGACTATGGCTACACCTTC
cdr3_aa: CASSFPGDYGYTF

d_call: NA
clone_size: once
v_call: TRBV9
j_call: TRBJ2-5
cdr3_nt: TGTGCCAGCAGCGCAGAGGTCGGAGCGGAGACCCAGTACTTC
cdr3_aa: CASSAEVGAETQYF

d_call: NA
clone_size: NA
v_call: TRBV18
j_call: TRBJ1-1
cdr3_nt: TGTGCCAGCTCACCACCGGGTCCGCGGAGGAACACTGAAGCTTTCTTT
cdr3_aa: CASSPPGPRRNTEAFF

d_call: TRBD1
clone_size: NA
v_call: TRBV28
j_call: TRBJ1-1
cdr3_nt: TGTGCCAGCAGTTCATGGACAGGGGGCAACACTGAAGCTTTCTTT
cdr3_aa: CASSSWTGGNTEAFF

d_call: NA
clone_size: NA
v_call: TRBV28
j_call: TRBJ2-7
cdr3_nt: TGTGCCAGCAGTCCATCACAGGGCCCCGCTTACGAGCAGTACTTC
cdr3_aa: CASSPSQGPAYEQYF

d_call: TRBD2
clone_size: NA
v_call: TRBV5-1
j_call: TRBJ2-1
cdr3_nt: TGCGCCAGCAGCCAGATCGGGGGGAATGAGCAGTTCTTC
cdr3_aa: CASSQIGGNEQFF

d_call: TRBD2
clone_size: NA
v_call: TRBV7-2
j_call: TRBJ2-7
cdr3_nt: TGTGCCAGCAGGCTGGGGGGGACTAGCTATATCTACGAGCAGTACTTC
cdr3_aa: CASRLGGTSYIYEQYF

d_call: TRBD1
clone_size: NA
v_call: TRBV28
j_call: TRBJ2-3
cdr3_nt: TGTGCCAGCAGTATACGACAGGGCGGCACAGATACGCAGTATTTT
cdr3_aa: CASSIRQGGTDTQYF

d_call: NA
clone_size: NA
v_call: TRBV7-3
j_call: TRBJ1-1
cdr3_nt: TGTGCCAGCAGCCGCTCATCGGACACTGAAGCTTTCTTT
cdr3_aa: CASSRSSDTEAFF

d_call: TRBD1
clone_size: NA
v_call: TRBV11-2
j_call: TRBJ1-2
cdr3_nt: TGTGCCAGCAGCCCTCACAGGGGCCCTGGCTACACCTTC
cdr3_aa: CASSPHRGPGYTF

d_call: NA
clone_size: NA
v_call: TRBV15
j_call: TRBJ1-2
cdr3_nt: TGTGCCACCAGCACTTCTTCTCTTAGCGGCTACACCTTC
cdr3_aa: CATSTSSLSGYTF

d_call: TRBD1
clone_size: NA
v_call: TRBV3-1/TRBV3-2
j_call: TRBJ1-2
cdr3_nt: TGTGCCAGCAGCCAACAGGGGGCTCGGTCCTTC
cdr3_aa: CASSQQGARSF

d_call: NA
clone_size: once
v_call: TRBV9
j_call: TRBJ1-4
cdr3_nt: TGTGCCAGCAGCGTAGGGTTGCAGAAGAATGAAAAACTGTTTTTT
cdr3_aa: CASSVGLQKNEKLFF

d_call: NA
clone_size: NA
v_call: TRBV6-2/TRBV6-3
j_call: TRBJ2-1
cdr3_nt: TGTGCCAGCAGTTTACAGGGAAACTCCAATGAGCAGTTCTTC
cdr3_aa: CASSLQGNSNEQFF

d_call: NA
clone_size: NA
v_call: TRBV4-3
j_call: TRBJ1-1
cdr3_nt: TGCGCCAGCAGCCAAGGGCTTGTGGACACTGAAGCTTTCTTT
cdr3_aa: CASSQGLVDTEAFF

d_call: TRBD1
clone_size: NA
v_call: TRBV6-5
j_call: TRBJ1-1
cdr3_nt: TGTGCCAGCAGTCGGACAGGGAACACTGAAGCTTTCTTT
cdr3_aa: CASSRTGNTEAFF

d_call: TRBD1
clone_size: NA
v_call: TRBV7-2
j_call: TRBJ2-7
cdr3_nt: TGTGCCAGCAGCAAGGGACAGGGATCGGGCGAGCAGTACTTC
cdr3_aa: CASSKGQGSGEQYF

d_call: NA
clone_size: NA
v_call: TRBV18
j_call: TRBJ2-2
cdr3_nt: TGTGCCAGCGCGGGACAGCAAAACACCGGGGAGCTGTTTTTT
cdr3_aa: CASAGQQNTGELFF

d_call: TRBD2
clone_size: NA
v_call: TRBV4-2
j_call: TRBJ2-3
cdr3_nt: TGTGCCAGCAGCCAAGCGGCTAGCGGGGGGGCTGGCACAGATACGCAGTATTTT
cdr3_aa: CASSQAASGGAGTDTQYF

d_call: TRBD1
clone_size: NA
v_call: TRBV27
j_call: TRBJ1-1
cdr3_nt: TGTGCCAGCAGTGACAGGGGGAGCGCTGAAGCTTTCTTT
cdr3_aa: CASSDRGSAEAFF

d_call: TRBD1
clone_size: NA
v_call: TRBV30
j_call: TRBJ1-6
cdr3_nt: TGTGCCTGGAGTTTACAGGGGGCTGCCTATAATTCACCCCTCCACTTT
cdr3_aa: CAWSLQGAAYNSPLHF

d_call: TRBD1
clone_size: NA
v_call: TRBV3-1/TRBV3-2
j_call: TRBJ1-4
cdr3_nt: TGTGCCAGCAGCCAACGTACAGGGGGGAATTCTGAAAAACTGTTTTTT
cdr3_aa: CASSQRTGGNSEKLFF

d_call: NA
clone_size: NA
v_call: TRBV7-2
j_call: TRBJ1-2
cdr3_nt: TGTGCCACCGTTCCCCGCGGTGCGTATGGCTACACCTTC
cdr3_aa: CATVPRGAYGYTF

d_call: TRBD1
clone_size: NA
v_call: TRBV27
j_call: TRBJ1-1
cdr3_nt: TGTGCCAGCAGGAAACGACAGGGATGGGACACTGAAGCTTTCTTT
cdr3_aa: CASRKRQGWDTEAFF

d_call: NA
clone_size: NA
v_call: TRBV30
j_call: TRBJ1-2
cdr3_nt: TGTGCCTGGGAGAGGGGAGGGTCGTCTTTTGGCTACACCTTC
cdr3_aa: CAWERGGSSFGYTF

d_call: TRBD1
clone_size: NA
v_call: TRBV6-4
j_call: TRBJ2-2
cdr3_nt: TGTGCCAGCCGCCGGGACAGTTACACCGGGGAGCTGTTTTTT
cdr3_aa: CASRRDSYTGELFF

d_call: NA
clone_size: NA
v_call: TRBV28
j_call: TRBJ2-1
cdr3_nt: TGTGCCAGCAGTTCCCCCAGCGGGTTTCCCTACAATGAGCAGTTCTTC
cdr3_aa: CASSSPSGFPYNEQFF

d_call: TRBD2
clone_size: NA
v_call: TRBV10-3
j_call: TRBJ2-3
cdr3_nt: TGTGCCATCAGGCCGACTAGCGGGGCTACTAGCACAGATACGCAGTATTTT
cdr3_aa: CAIRPTSGATSTDTQYF

d_call: TRBD2
clone_size: NA
v_call: TRBV28
j_call: TRBJ2-1
cdr3_nt: TGTGCCAGCAGTTGGTTTAGCGGGAGTGATGAGCAGTTCTTC
cdr3_aa: CASSWFSGSDEQFF

d_call: NA
clone_size: NA
v_call: TRBV6-5
j_call: TRBJ1-5
cdr3_nt: TGTGCCAGCAGGGCTACAGGGTATCGCAATCAGCCCCAGCATTTT
cdr3_aa: CASRATGYRNQPQHF

d_call: TRBD1
clone_size: NA
v_call: TRBV9
j_call: TRBJ2-1
cdr3_nt: TGTGCCAGCAGCGTAGTCGGGACAGACTCCTACAATGAGCAGTTCTTC
cdr3_aa: CASSVVGTDSYNEQFF

d_call: TRBD1
clone_size: NA
v_call: TRBV14
j_call: TRBJ2-2
cdr3_nt: TGTGCCAGCAGCCTAAGCGCAGGGGGCACCGGGGAGCTGTTTTTT
cdr3_aa: CASSLSAGGTGELFF

d_call: NA
clone_size: NA
v_call: TRBV6-2/TRBV6-3
j_call: TRBJ1-1
cdr3_nt: TGTGCCAGCAGTCTAAGTCTCGACAGCCTAAACACTGAAGCTTTCTTT
cdr3_aa: CASSLSLDSLNTEAFF

d_call: TRBD2
clone_size: NA
v_call: TRBV5-1
j_call: TRBJ2-3
cdr3_nt: TGCGCCAGCAGCTCGGGACTAGCGGGAGTCACAGATACGCAGTATTTT
cdr3_aa: CASSSGLAGVTDTQYF

d_call: TRBD1
clone_size: NA
v_call: TRBV18
j_call: TRBJ1-6
cdr3_nt: TGTGCCAGCTCCCCCGCGTACGACAGGGGAATTAATTCACCCCTCCACTTT
cdr3_aa: CASSPAYDRGINSPLHF

d_call: NA
clone_size: many
v_call: TRBV27
j_call: TRBJ1-5
cdr3_nt: TGTGCCAGCAGGGGGGGAGGGGCAATTAATCAGCCCCAGCATTTT
cdr3_aa: CASRGGGAINQPQHF

d_call: TRBD2
clone_size: once
v_call: TRBV30
j_call: TRBJ2-7
cdr3_nt: TGTGCCTGGAGTGTACGATGGCGGGGACTAGCGGGGGAGAACTCCTACGAGCAGTACTTC
cdr3_aa: CAWSVRWRGLAGENSYEQYF

d_call: NA
clone_size: NA
v_call: TRBV24-1
j_call: TRBJ2-1
cdr3_nt: TGTGCCACCAGTGATCCGAGGGGGGGCGTCTTGGTTGAGCAGTTCTTC
cdr3_aa: CATSDPRGGVLVEQFF

d_call: NA
clone_size: NA
v_call: TRBV2
j_call: TRBJ1-3
cdr3_nt: TGTGCCAGCAGATCGAGTGGTTCTGGAAACACCATATATTTT
cdr3_aa: CASRSSGSGNTIYF

d_call: NA
clone_size: NA
v_call: TRBV2
j_call: TRBJ1-5
cdr3_nt: TGTGCCAGCAGGGCCCCTTATAGCAATCAGCCCCAGCATTTT
cdr3_aa: CASRAPYSNQPQHF

d_call: TRBD2
clone_size: NA
v_call: TRBV19
j_call: TRBJ2-1
cdr3_nt: TGTGCCAGTAGTAAGAGGCGGGGGGACTCCTACAATGAGCAGTTCTTC
cdr3_aa: CASSKRRGDSYNEQFF

d_call: TRBD2
clone_size: once
v_call: TRBV19
j_call: TRBJ2-7
cdr3_nt: TGTGCCAGTAGTATAGGAGCGGGAGACCCCTACGAGCAGTACTTC
cdr3_aa: CASSIGAGDPYEQYF

d_call: TRBD2
clone_size: few
v_call: TRBV6-2/TRBV6-3
j_call: TRBJ2-3
cdr3_nt: TGTGCCAGCAGTTACTCTCCAGCGGGGCCCACAGATACGCAGTATTTT
cdr3_aa: CASSYSPAGPTDTQYF

d_call: NA
clone_size: NA
v_call: TRBV19
j_call: TRBJ1-5
cdr3_nt: TGTGCCAGTAGTATAGTTGGATCAGGTCAGCCCCAGCATTTT
cdr3_aa: CASSIVGSGQPQHF

d_call: TRBD2
clone_size: NA
v_call: TRBV6-2/TRBV6-3
j_call: TRBJ2-7
cdr3_nt: TGTGCCAGCAGTTCCTACATTCCCCTTGTAGCGGGGACCTACGAGCAGTACTTC
cdr3_aa: CASSSYIPLVAGTYEQYF

d_call: TRBD1
clone_size: NA
v_call: TRBV2
j_call: TRBJ1-5
cdr3_nt: TGTGCCACGGGACTGGGACAGGAGAAGAATCAGCCCCAGCATTTT
cdr3_aa: CATGLGQEKNQPQHF

d_call: TRBD1
clone_size: NA
v_call: TRBV29-1
j_call: TRBJ1-4
cdr3_nt: TGCAGCGTATACACCGGGACAGGGGGCGAAAAACTGTTTTTT
cdr3_aa: CSVYTGTGGEKLFF

d_call: TRBD2
clone_size: few
v_call: TRBV4-3
j_call: TRBJ2-1
cdr3_nt: TGCGCCAGCAGCCAAGATAGAGCGGGGGGACGTCAGTTCTTC
cdr3_aa: CASSQDRAGGRQFF

d_call: TRBD2
clone_size: NA
v_call: TRBV4-1
j_call: TRBJ2-1
cdr3_nt: TGCGCCAGCAGCCAAGACCCAGGAGCGGGAGTTTGGCAGTTCTTC
cdr3_aa: CASSQDPGAGVWQFF

d_call: NA
clone_size: NA
v_call: TRBV28
j_call: TRBJ1-2
cdr3_nt: TGTGCCAGCAGTTTAATGATCGGAGATGGCTACACCTTC
cdr3_aa: CASSLMIGDGYTF

d_call: NA
clone_size: NA
v_call: TRBV15
j_call: TRBJ1-2
cdr3_nt: TGTGCCACCAGCGAGCACAGGGACGGCTACACCTTC
cdr3_aa: CATSEHRDGYTF

d_call: NA
clone_size: NA
v_call: TRBV23-1
j_call: TRBJ2-7
cdr3_nt: TGCGCCAGCAGTCAATCAAGGGGACACTACTACGAGCAGTACTTC
cdr3_aa: CASSQSRGHYYEQYF

d_call: NA
clone_size: NA
v_call: TRBV3-1/TRBV3-2
j_call: TRBJ1-4
cdr3_nt: TGTGCCAGCAGCCAAGGGTCCAGTTTTCATGAAAAACTGTTTTTT
cdr3_aa: CASSQGSSFHEKLFF

d_call: NA
clone_size: NA
v_call: TRBV10-2
j_call: TRBJ1-5
cdr3_nt: TGCGCCAGCAGTGAGAACAGGCTAGATCAGCCCCAGCATTTT
cdr3_aa: CASSENRLDQPQHF

d_call: NA
clone_size: NA
v_call: TRBV6-5
j_call: TRBJ2-1
cdr3_nt: TGTGCCAGCAGGGGACATACTTACAATGAGCAGTTCTTC
cdr3_aa: CASRGHTYNEQFF

d_call: NA
clone_size: NA
v_call: TRBV18
j_call: TRBJ1-2
cdr3_nt: TGTGCCAGCTCGAATGAACAGGGTGGTGGCTACACCTTC
cdr3_aa: CASSNEQGGGYTF

d_call: NA
clone_size: NA
v_call: TRBV2
j_call: TRBJ2-7
cdr3_nt: TGTGCCAGCAGTGGGAGCTCCTACGAGCAGTACTTC
cdr3_aa: CASSGSSYEQYF